Shown below are 15 T cell receptor beta chains from a single sample sequenced in a study of cytomegalovirus exposure and HLA in healthy donors. The PCR ran on 60 Vbeta and 13 Jbeta primers. The data were produced by immunoSEQ multiplex PCR, yet TCRdb's version contains in-frame clones alone and is incomplete. The sample has some 130,000 clones, approximately 8.9% seen once; the top ten hold 6.5% to 9%. The sample comprised PBMCs. These receptors were obtained from a woman between 40 and 55 years old in good health and CMV-seropositive.

This clone appeared a few times. The chain is built from TRBV15 and TRBJ2-5, with TRBD2 identical over 9 bases. The CDR3 runs to 18 residues. Germline values: CDR1 LNHNV, CDR2 YYDKDF (reference sequence). V shed 1 base, J shed 2 bases, and the junction held 11 bases outside the gene matches. The CDR3 here is CATSRATRLAVLQETQYF. The CDR3 DNA is TGTGCCACCAGCAGAGCAACTCGACTAGCGGTCTTGCAAGAGACCCAGTACTTC.

The chain is built from TRBV19 and TRBJ1-1, with unresolved D. Deletions cut 6 bases from V and 1 base from J, with 9 bases between. Germline CDR1 is LNHDA and CDR2 is SQIVND (reference sequence). CDR3 length: 13 residues. CDR3 sequence: CASSRSRNTEAFF. CDR3 in DNA: TGTGCCAGTAGCAGGTCCAGGAACACTGAAGCTTTCTTT.

The chain links TRBV7-9 to TRBJ1-5; tentatively, D is TRBD1 (5 bases). The germline CDR1 and CDR2 sequences are SEHNR and FQNEAQ (reference sequence). V shed 4 bases and J shed 5 bases, with 12 bases lying between them. The CDR3 loop spans 14 amino acids. The CDR3: CASSSEQADQPQHF. CDR3 sequence (DNA): TGTGCCAGCAGCTCAGAACAGGCAGATCAGCCCCAGCATTTT.

This clone showed up just a few times. The chain uses TRBV2 and TRBJ1-1, with D perhaps matching TRBD1 (6 bases). CDR1 SNHLY and CDR2 FYNNEI come from the germline V gene. Trimming took 8 bases from V and 3 from J, leaving 16 bases between them. The CDR3 spans 14 residues. CDR3 amino acids: CASRKARGYTEAFF. As DNA, the CDR3 is TGTGCCAGCCGCAAGGCCAGGGGCTACACTGAAGCTTTCTTT. The variable domain in full, completed from reference TRBV2 and TRBJ1-1, reads EPEVTQTPSHQVTQMGQEVILRCVPISNHLYFYWYRQILGQKVEFLVSFYNNEISEKSEIFDDQFSVERPDGSNFTLKIRSTKLEDSAMYFCASRKARGYTEAFFGQGTRLTVV.

The chain employs TRBV9 and TRBJ1-6, with D hard to call. The CDR3 is made up of 15 amino acids. Germline V gene lookup returns CDR1 SGDLS and CDR2 YYNGEE. Trimming left V 5 bases short and J 5 bases short, with 14 bases between. The chain's CDR3 is CASRGREGNNSPLHF. The CDR3 DNA is TGTGCCAGCAGGGGGAGGGAGGGTAATAATTCACCCCTCCACTTT.

The J gene is TRBJ2-2, the V gene TRBV13; D unclear. Trimming removed 3 bases at V and 6 bases at J, with 5 bases between. This CDR3 region has 12 residues. Germline assignment: CDR1 PRHDT and CDR2 FYEKMQ (reference sequence). The chain's CDR3 is CASSFSSGELFF. The CDR3 DNA follows: TGTGCCAGCAGCTTTTCCTCCGGGGAGCTGTTTTTT.

The J gene is TRBJ2-1, the V gene TRBV29-1, with D possibly TRBD2 on 7 matching bases. The CDR3 extends over 16 amino acids. The V end lost 7 bases, the J end lost 2 bases, and 21 bases lay between the germline ends. CDR1 is SQVTM, CDR2 ANQGSEA, per germline. The CDR3 sequence: CSGPHRGGFPYNEQFF. CDR3 bases: TGCAGCGGGCCTCATAGGGGGGGCTTCCCCTACAATGAGCAGTTCTTC.

The chain has TRBV7-9 and TRBJ2-3; 14 bases are shared with TRBD2. J lost 0 bases, V lost 4 bases, and 6 bases had no gene match. CDR3 length: 18 amino acids. Germline-derived CDR1 and CDR2 are SEHNR and FQNEAQ (reference sequence). CDR3 DNA: TGTGCCAGCAGCTCGGGACTAGCGGGGGTCTATAGCACAGATACGCAGTATTTT. Residues: CASSSGLAGVYSTDTQYF.

This clone was seen only a few times. The chain is built from TRBV6-5 and TRBJ2-1, with D possibly being TRBD2 (5 bases). The germline V and J ends were trimmed by 3 bases and 6 bases, with 9 bases remaining between them. Germline V lookup: CDR1 MNHEY, CDR2 SVGAGI. This CDR3 is 13 amino acids long. In DNA, the CDR3 is TGTGCCAGCAGTTATCTGGGGAGCAATGAGCAGTTCTTC. Encoded protein: CASSYLGSNEQFF.

This clone was counted between two and nine times. The V gene is TRBV19, the J gene TRBJ2-5; D is ambiguous. V was shortened by 3 bases and J by 5 bases, with 13 bases between the two germline ends. CDR3 size: 14 residues. Germline V lookup: CDR1 LNHDA, CDR2 SQIVND (reference sequence). CDR3 in amino acids: CASSMPPPGETQYF. The DNA for the CDR3 is TGTGCCAGTAGTATGCCCCCTCCGGGTGAGACCCAGTACTTC. The variable domain in full, with the rest retrieved from reference TRBV19 and TRBJ2-5, is DGGITQSPKYLFRKEGQNVTLSCEQNLNHDAMYWYRQDPGQGLRLIYYSQIVNDFQKGDIAEGYSVSREKKESFPLTVTSAQKNPTAFYLCASSMPPPGETQYFGPGTRLLVL.

This clone was detected a few times. J is TRBJ2-6 and V is TRBV6-1, with 9 bases fitting TRBD1. Trimming took 4 bases from V and 0 from J; bases not matched to a gene: 10. Looked up from germline, CDR1 is MNHNS and CDR2 is SASEGT. The CDR3 consists of 19 residues. In DNA, the CDR3 is TGTGCCAGCAGTGCCTTGGGACAGGGCCCAATCTCTGGGGCCAACGTCCTGACTTTC. As protein: CASSALGQGPISGANVLTF.

V is TRBV7-9 and J is TRBJ2-2; 7 positions match TRBD1. The CDR3 has 15 residues. The germline CDR1 and CDR2 sequences are SEHNR and FQNEAQ (reference sequence). Germline trimming cut 3 bases from V and 8 bases from J; bases unmatched to any gene: 9. The CDR3 sequence: CASSFGDRDPGELFF. The CDR3 bases are TGTGCCAGCAGCTTTGGAGACAGGGACCCTGGGGAGCTGTTTTTT.

This clone was picked up a small number of times. V and J are TRBV7-2 and TRBJ1-2; D is ambiguous. This CDR3 comprises 12 residues. V lost 3 bases and J lost 4, with 6 bases in between. From germline, CDR1 is SGHTA and CDR2 FQGNSA. CDR3 sequence reads: CASSFPSYGYTF. CDR3 DNA: TGTGCCAGCAGCTTTCCCTCCTATGGCTACACCTTC.

The chain employs TRBV9 and TRBJ2-1, with D tentatively TRBD2 (6 bases). This CDR3 has 16 amino acids. The germline gives CDR1 SGDLS, CDR2 YYNGEE. V was cut by 3 bases and J by 4 bases, with 17 bases left in between. The CDR3 reads CASSATGTSPYNEQFF. Here the CDR3 DNA reads TGTGCCAGCAGCGCGACCGGGACTTCCCCGTACAATGAGCAGTTCTTC.

This clone came up a few times. V and J are TRBV2 and TRBJ2-7; D gene ambiguous. Germline loops: CDR1 SNHLY, CDR2 FYNNEI. CDR3 length equals 12 residues. Trimming removed 6 bases from V and 2 bases from J, with 8 bases in between. The CDR3 DNA follows: TGTGCCAGCAGGGAACCAGCCTACGAGCAGTACTTC. This translates into CASREPAYEQYF.